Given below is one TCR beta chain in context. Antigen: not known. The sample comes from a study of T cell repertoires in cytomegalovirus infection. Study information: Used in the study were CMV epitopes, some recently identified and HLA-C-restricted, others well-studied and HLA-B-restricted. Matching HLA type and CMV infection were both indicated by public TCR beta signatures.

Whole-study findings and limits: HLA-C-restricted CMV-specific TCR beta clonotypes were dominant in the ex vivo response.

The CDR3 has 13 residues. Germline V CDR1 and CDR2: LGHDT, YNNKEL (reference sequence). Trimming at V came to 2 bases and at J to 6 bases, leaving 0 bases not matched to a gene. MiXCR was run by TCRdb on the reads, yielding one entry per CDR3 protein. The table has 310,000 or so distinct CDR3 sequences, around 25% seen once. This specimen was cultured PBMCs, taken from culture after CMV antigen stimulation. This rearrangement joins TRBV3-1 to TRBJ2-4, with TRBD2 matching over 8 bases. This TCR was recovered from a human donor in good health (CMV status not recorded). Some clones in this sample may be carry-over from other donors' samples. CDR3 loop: CASSQSGGNIQYF. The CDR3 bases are TGTGCCAGCAGCCAAAGCGGGGGAAACATTCAGTACTTC.